This TCR beta chain derives from a study of shared clonotypes between healthy human individuals. Study at large: Each donor's CD4 naive and CD4 memory cells filled three plates apiece, CD8 naive two, and CD8 memory one. Broader study findings: Generally, estimated richness proved larger in naive subsets than it did in memory subsets.

Naive CD8 cells, CD45RO-negative and positively selected for CCR7, excluded terminally differentiated effector memory CD45RA+ cells. The repertoire was sequenced with immunoSEQ multiplex PCR; TCRdb's copy has only in-frame clones and lacks some. The sample consists of approximately 2,000,000 clones, about 94% of them appearing once. CDR1 and CDR2 (germline): MGHDK, SYGVNS. V lost 1 base, J lost 8 bases, and 10 bases stayed unmatched. The CDR3 contains 16 residues. Concerning this clone itself: Its specificity is unknown.

The chain links TRBV25-1 to TRBJ2-3; 9 bases fit TRBD2. The sequencing input was naive CD8+ T cells from PBMCs. This clonotype was obtained from a young man in good health. Some clones in this sample may be carry-over from other donors' samples. CDR3 sequence: CASSEWGLATIGTQYF. CDR3 sequence (DNA): TGTGCCAGCAGTGAATGGGGACTAGCCACAATAGGTACGCAGTATTTT.